The T cell receptor (beta chain) described here comes from a study of T-cell memory formation after mild COVID-19 (dated by TCRdb to about 2021). Concerning the study at large: Most TCR sequence clusters were specific to one of the two donors. T-cell clones expanding and contracting after mild COVID-19 in a couple of donors were tracked by longitudinal TCRalpha and TCRbeta repertoire sequencing. The cohort comprised two young, previously healthy adult volunteers, one female and one male. Overall results and qualifications from the work: Clones contracting from day 15 to 85 had balanced CD4/CD8 phenotypes, while a second wave expanding from day 15 to 37 was biased towards CD4+. Only a couple of mild cases were covered in the study, and larger cohorts including severe cases with pre-infection samples were considered necessary. SARS-CoV-2 specificity was not confirmed for the second-wave clones peaking on day 37. Contracting CD4+ clones appeared mostly in the CM and EM memory subsets, whereas CD8+ clones were enriched in EMRA. Some responding clones were detected in pre-infection memory, which suggested that pre-existing cross-reactive memory T cells had joined the SARS-CoV-2 response.

Sequenced on an Illumina NovaSeq 6000. Using 5'RACE with constant-segment primers, TCRalpha and TCRbeta cDNA libraries were constructed, with sample barcodes and unique molecular identifiers added in the process. Trizol reagent was used to extract RNA from every sample. Amplification of the libraries took two PCR steps, and the second step added a second sample barcode plus Illumina TruSeq adapters. Sequencing of the libraries was done on an Illumina NovaSeq, producing 2 x 150 bp paired-end reads. On the study's bioinformatics: Reads were demultiplexed and collapsed into UMI-guided consensus sequences with migec v1.2.7. Using mixcr v2.1.11, the UMI consensuses were aligned to TRA and TRB V and J templates and assembled into clonotypes. Expanded or contracted clonotypes were those called significant by both edgeR and NoisET, with noise models trained on biological replicates. For edgeR calls, the cutoffs were a false discovery rate-adjusted p below 0.01 and a log2 fold-change threshold of 1. As an exploratory analysis of dynamics, max-normalized trajectories of the 1000 most abundant clonotypes were examined with PCA combined with hierarchical clustering. Separately sequenced CD4+ and CD8+ repertoires were used to assign the CD4 or CD8 phenotype of responding clones. TCRdb ran its own pipeline on the public reads, namely fastp trimming at Q25 and MiXCR clone calling, and kept in-frame beta chains. Each record represents a unique CDR3 protein, reported with the most common genes and DNA among its rows. These V and J calls are TCRdb output, not the study's own analysis. The sample table holds under 650,000 distinct CDR3 sequences, of which approximately 18% were seen once. Together, the top ten hold approximately 12% of the sample.

Comments on this clonotype: This clone's antigen is unknown. No base quality values were provided; no much bigger clone lies one nucleotide off.

PBMCs were isolated by Ficoll-Paque density gradient centrifugation. This clonotype was obtained from an adult woman who had mild COVID-19 (a few samples of this study predate the infection). The sample titles of this study are shuffled in the database, so cell type and time point are left out; the donor was told from shared clones. The specimen sequenced was PBMCs or a T cell subset sorted from them (not recorded which).

The DNA sequence follows: TGTGCCAGCAGTGAAGAGCGTGGGGAGCTGTTTTTT. This is translated as CASSEERGELFF. The receptor chain draws on TRBV2 and TRBJ2-2; no D gene is confidently identified. Taken from cysteine to phenylalanine, the CDR3 has 12 residues. Only the CDR3 DNA is retained, 36 bases long and in frame from the first base. CDR1 SNHLY and CDR2 FYNNEI were looked up in the germline V gene. Deletion took 1 base off V and 8 bases off J, with a span of 5 bases between the germline ends.